In this sample, the clone carrying this TCR beta chain turned up many times. Its antigen remains unidentified. The entry originates in a study of CD8 T cells in ankylosing spondylitis. Study-wide results and limits: Seemingly distinctive of ankylosing spondylitis blood was a TCR beta motif formed by eight highly homologous variants. In the blood and synovial fluid of reactive arthritis, some motif variants had been previously reported. Reported data indicate significant enrichment of disease-linked clones within matched ankylosing spondylitis synovial fluid. Disease-associated clonotypes exhibited CD8+ identity and were relatively infrequent in peripheral blood.

As the method for making TCR beta libraries, quantitative 5'-RACE with molecular barcodes was used. TCRdb processed the 5' RACE reads anew with MiXCR; each CDR3 protein has one entry. The data contain 750,000 to 850,000 distinct CDR3 sequences, approximately 10% of them singletons. CDR3 length: 15 amino acids. Trimming cost V 3 bases and J 4 bases; bases outside gene matches: 3. The sequenced sample was blood, either unsorted or a sorted T cell fraction (not recorded which). The receptor was derived from a male donor with ankylosing spondylitis. The genes are TRBV12-3 or TRBV12-4 and TRBJ1-5; the match to TRBD1 covers 10 bases. For the CDR3, the DNA is TGTGCCAGCAGTTTGGGGGACAGGGGAAATCAGCCCCAGCATTTT. Translating it yields CASSLGDRGNQPQHF.